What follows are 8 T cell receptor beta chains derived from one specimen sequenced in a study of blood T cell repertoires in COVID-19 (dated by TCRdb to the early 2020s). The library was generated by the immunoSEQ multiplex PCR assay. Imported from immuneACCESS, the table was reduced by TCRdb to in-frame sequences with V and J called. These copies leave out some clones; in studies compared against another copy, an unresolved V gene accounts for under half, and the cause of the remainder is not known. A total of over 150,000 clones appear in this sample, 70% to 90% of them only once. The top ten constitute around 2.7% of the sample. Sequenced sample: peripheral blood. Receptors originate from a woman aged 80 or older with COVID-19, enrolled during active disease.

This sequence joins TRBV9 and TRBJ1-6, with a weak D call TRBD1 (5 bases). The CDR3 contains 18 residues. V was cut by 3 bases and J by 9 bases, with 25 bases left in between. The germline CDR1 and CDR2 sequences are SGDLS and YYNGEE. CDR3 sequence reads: CASSASNPVGQGRSPLHF. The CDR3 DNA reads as TGTGCCAGCAGCGCGTCGAACCCTGTGGGGCAGGGTCGTTCACCCCTCCACTTT.

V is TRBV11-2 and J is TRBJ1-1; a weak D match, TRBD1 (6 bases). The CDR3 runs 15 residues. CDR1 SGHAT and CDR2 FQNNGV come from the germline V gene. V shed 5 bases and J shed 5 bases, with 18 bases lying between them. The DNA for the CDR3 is TGTGCCAGCAGCCGATGGGGGCAGGGAAGGACTGAAGCTTTCTTT. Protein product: CASSRWGQGRTEAFF.

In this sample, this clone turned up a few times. The CDR3 loop is CASSLTGDYGYTF. The DNA for the CDR3 is TGTGCCAGCAGTCTCACAGGGGACTATGGCTACACCTTC. This sequence joins TRBV6-2 or TRBV6-3 and TRBJ1-2, with 7 bases aligning to TRBD1. Germline CDR1 and CDR2: MNHEY and SVGEGT. V trimming: 5 bases; J trimming: 3 bases; junction bases outside the gene matches: 3. The CDR3 loop spans 13 amino acids.

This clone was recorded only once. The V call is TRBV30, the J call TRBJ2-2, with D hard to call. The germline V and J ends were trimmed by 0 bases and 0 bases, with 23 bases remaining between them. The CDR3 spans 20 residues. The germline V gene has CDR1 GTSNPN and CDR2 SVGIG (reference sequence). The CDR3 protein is CAWSVLLKASRFANTGELFF. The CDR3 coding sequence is TGTGCCTGGAGTGTACTTTTAAAGGCTAGTCGTTTCGCGAACACCGGGGAGCTGTTTTTT.

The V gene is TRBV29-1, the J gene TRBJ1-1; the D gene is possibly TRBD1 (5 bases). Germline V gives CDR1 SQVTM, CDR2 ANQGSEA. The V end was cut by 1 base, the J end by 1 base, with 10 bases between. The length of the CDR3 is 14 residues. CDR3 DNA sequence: TGCAGCGTTGAAGTTAAGGACACGAACACTGAAGCTTTCTTT. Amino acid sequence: CSVEVKDTNTEAFF.

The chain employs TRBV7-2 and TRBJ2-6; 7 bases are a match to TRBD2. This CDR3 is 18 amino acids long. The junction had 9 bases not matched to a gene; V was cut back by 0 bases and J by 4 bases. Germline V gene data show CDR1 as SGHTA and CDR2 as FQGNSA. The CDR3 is CASSLALAPLGGANVLTF. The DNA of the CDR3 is TGTGCCAGCAGCTTAGCACTAGCGCCCCTTGGAGGGGCCAACGTCCTGACTTTC.

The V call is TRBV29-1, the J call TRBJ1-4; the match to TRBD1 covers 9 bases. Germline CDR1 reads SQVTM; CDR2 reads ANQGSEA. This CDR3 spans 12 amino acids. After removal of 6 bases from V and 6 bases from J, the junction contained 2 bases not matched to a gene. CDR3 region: CSVGDRDEKLFF. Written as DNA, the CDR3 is TGCAGCGTAGGGGACAGGGATGAAAAACTGTTTTTT.

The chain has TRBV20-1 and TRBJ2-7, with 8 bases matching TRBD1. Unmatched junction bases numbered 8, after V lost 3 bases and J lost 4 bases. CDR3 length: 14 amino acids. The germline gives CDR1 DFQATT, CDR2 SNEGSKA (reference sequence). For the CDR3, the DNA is TGCAGTGCTAGTCGCAGACAGGGGCTTTACGAGCAGTACTTC. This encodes CSASRRQGLYEQYF.